Each of the 8 T cell receptor beta chains below was sequenced from the same sample in a study of T cells in women clearing cervical HPV infection. Data came from immunoSEQ multiplex PCR; TCRdb stores just in-frame clones and leaves some out. Its listing shows some 15,000 clones. Sample: blood buffy coat. These receptors were collected from a woman between 18 and 69 years old with a cervical HPV16 infection that either progressed to CIN3+ or cleared (not recorded which).

In the case of this clone: The read halts 3 residues ahead of the CDR3 end, with the missing end drawn from the germline J gene. V usage is TRBV20-1 and J usage is TRBJ2-1; 8 nucleotides agree with TRBD2. V shed 3 bases, J shed 9 bases, and the junction held 10 bases outside the gene matches. The CDR3 loop spans 14 amino acids. CDR1 and CDR2 (germline): DFQATT, SNEGSKA (reference sequence). The CDR3 sequence: CSARPGGRRIEQFF. CDR3 DNA, as far as it was read: TGCAGTGCTAGGCCGGGGGGGCGCCGGATTGAG.

In the case of this clone: The read ends 3 residues before the CDR3 terminus; that terminus is restored from the germline J gene. The chain has TRBV2 and TRBJ1-2, with 8 bases fitting TRBD1. CDR3 length: 12 amino acids. Germline V lookup: CDR1 SNHLY, CDR2 FYNNEI. CDR3 DNA, as far as it was read: TGTGCCAGCAACTCGGACAGGGACGGC. It specifies CASNSDRDG. From start to end, the CDR3 is CASNSDRDGYTF. The full variable domain, its missing parts supplied by reference TRBV2 and TRBJ1-2, is EPEVTQTPSHQVTQMGQEVILRCVPISNHLYFYWYRQILGQKVEFLVSFYNNEISEKSEIFDDQFSVERPDGSNFTLKIRSTKLEDSAMYFCASNSDRDGYTFGSGTRLTVV.

Of note for this clone: Read sequence stops 3 residues before the CDR3 end, and the germline J gene provides the missing end. J is TRBJ1-2 and V is TRBV5-6; 7 bases match TRBD1. Germline CDR1 is SGHDT and CDR2 is YYEEEE. This CDR3 has 15 residues. Trimming took 0 bases from V and 7 from J; bases not matched to a gene: 9. CDR3 protein: CASSLEDRVFSGYTF. The covered CDR3 bases are TGTGCCAGCAGCTTGGAAGACAGGGTGTTCTCTGGC. Supplemented by reference TRBV5-6 and TRBJ1-2, the full variable domain reads DAGVTQSPTHLIKTRGQQVTLRCSPKSGHDTVSWYQQALGQGPQFIFQYYEEEERQRGNFPDRFSGHQFPNYSSELNVNALLLGDSALYLCASSLEDRVFSGYTFGSGTRLTVV.

With respect to this clone: The read ends 3 residues early relative to the CDR3; the germline J gene fills the gap. This rearrangement joins TRBV12-3 or TRBV12-4 to TRBJ2-3; 12 bases are a match to TRBD2. Losses at the gene ends were 6 bases for V and 4 bases for J; bases not matched to a gene: 5. The CDR3 contains 15 residues. Here the CDR3 reads CASRPTSGGADTQYF. CDR3 DNA, as far as it was read: TGTGCCAGCAGACCGACTAGCGGGGGAGCAGATACG.

As for this clone: The CDR3 end is not reached by the read, which stops 3 residues before it; the germline J gene fills it in. The chain recombines TRBV10-3 with TRBJ2-1; D not certain. The CDR3 extends over 13 amino acids. Trimming pared 3 bases from V and 3 bases from J, leaving 6 bases between. CDR1 ENHRY and CDR2 SYGVKD come from the germline V gene. The covered CDR3 bases are TGTGCCATCAGTGAAGGTCACTACAATGAG. Translation gives CAISEGHYNE. The full-length CDR3 reads as CAISEGHYNEQFF.

About this clone itself: The read falls 3 residues short of the CDR3 end, and the missing part is taken from the germline J gene. The genes are TRBV10-1 and TRBJ2-5; 9 nucleotides match TRBD2. V was clipped by 4 bases and J by 4 bases; unmatched bases: 7. The V gene's germline CDR1 is WNHNN and CDR2 SYGVQD (reference sequence). The length of the CDR3 is 15 residues. The CDR3 bases that were read are TGCGCCAGCAGTGGAGGTAGCGGGGGAGGAGAGACC. It specifies CASSGGSGGGET. The whole CDR3 is CASSGGSGGGETQYF.

The CDR3 loop reads CSARGGTGTDRNSPLHF. The sequenced part of the CDR3 DNA is TGCAGTGCTAGAGGGGGGACAGGGACCGACAGAAATTCACCC. The rearrangement joins TRBV20-1 to TRBJ1-6; 9 bases agree with TRBD1. The CDR3 end is not reached by the read, which stops 3 residues before it; the germline J gene fills it in. Germline V gene lookup returns CDR1 DFQATT and CDR2 SNEGSKA (reference sequence). The CDR3 is 17 residues long. Trimming at V came to 1 base and at J to 7 bases, leaving 11 bases not matched to a gene.

Of note for this clone: The read ends 3 residues before the CDR3 terminus; that terminus is restored from the germline J gene. The chain employs TRBV2 and TRBJ1-1; the match to TRBD1 covers 9 bases. Germline V gene lookup returns CDR1 SNHLY and CDR2 FYNNEI. J was trimmed by 6 bases and V by 6 bases; bases with no gene match: 5. The CDR3 runs to 13 residues. The CDR3 reads CASSGQGTPEAFF. The DNA read from the CDR3 is TGTGCCAGCAGCGGACAGGGGACTCCTGAA.